These 5 T cell receptor beta chains came from one sample sequenced in a study of cytomegalovirus exposure and HLA in healthy donors. In the PCR, 60 Vbeta and 13 Jbeta primers were used. Clones were sequenced by immunoSEQ multiplex PCR, and TCRdb holds only the in-frame ones, with some missing. The sample contains 80,000 or so clones, around 70% of which appear only once. Sequenced material: PBMCs. The source of these receptors is a woman aged 40 to 50 in good health and CMV-seropositive.

V is TRBV2 and J is TRBJ1-1; the match to TRBD1 covers 8 bases. Germline CDR1 is SNHLY and CDR2 is FYNNEI. This CDR3 is 16 amino acids long. Trimming removed 6 bases from V and 1 base from J; junction bases left unmatched: 10. CDR3 in amino acids: CASRGALQGANTEAFF. CDR3 in DNA: TGTGCCAGCAGGGGGGCACTTCAGGGGGCGAACACTGAAGCTTTCTTT.

This CDR3 is CASSTPGFSYEQYF. CDR3 bases: TGTGCCAGTAGTACCCCGGGATTCTCCTACGAGCAGTACTTC. The chain couples TRBV19 to TRBJ2-7, with D perhaps matching TRBD2 (5 bases). V lost 4 bases and J 0 bases, leaving 10 bases between the germline ends. The CDR3 sequence is 14 residues long. Germline CDR1 is LNHDA and CDR2 is SQIVND (reference sequence).

A few counts support this clone. The chain combines TRBV6-5 with TRBJ2-7, with TRBD1 matching 7 bases. V shed 0 bases, J shed 0 bases, and the junction held 5 bases outside the gene matches. The germline gives CDR1 MNHEY, CDR2 SVGAGI. The CDR3 is made up of 16 amino acids. In nucleotides, the CDR3 is TGTGCCAGCAGTTACTCCGGTAGGGGGCCCTCCTACGAGCAGTACTTC. Its protein product is CASSYSGRGPSYEQYF.

This clone was detected only a few times. The chain has TRBV6-5 and TRBJ1-1; unclear D gene. Germline CDR1 is MNHEY and CDR2 is SVGAGI. This CDR3 spans 13 amino acids. Trimming removed 7 bases from V and 5 bases from J, with 14 bases in between. The DNA of the CDR3 is TGTGCCAGCACGAAGGACGGGGAAACTGAAGCTTTCTTT. Protein sequence: CASTKDGETEAFF.

The J gene is TRBJ1-6, the V gene TRBV28; 9 bases are a match to TRBD1. The CDR3 has 15 residues. From germline, CDR1 is MDHEN and CDR2 SYDVKM. V shed 4 bases and J 14 bases; nucleotides not matched to a gene: 12. CDR3 residues: CASSSPGQGPLALHF. In DNA form, the CDR3 reads TGTGCCAGCAGTTCACCGGGACAGGGACCCTTGGCCCTCCACTTT.